A selection of T cell receptor beta chains follows, all from one sample in a study of blood T cell repertoires in COVID-19. Clones were sequenced by immunoSEQ multiplex PCR, and TCRdb holds only the in-frame ones, with some missing. The sample carries around 320,000 clones, about nine tenths recorded once. The sample comprised peripheral blood. The origin of the receptors is a man between 18 and 35 years old with active or convalescent COVID-19. Both conserved end residues are part of each CDR3. The order of the fields is V gene, J gene, CDR3 protein.

v_call: TRBV5-1
j_call: TRBJ2-3
cdr3_aa: CASSWGEGDTQYF

v_call: TRBV3-1/TRBV3-2
j_call: TRBJ1-1
cdr3_aa: CASSQPGMGTEAFF

v_call: TRBV25-1
j_call: TRBJ2-1
cdr3_aa: CASSERGRDYYNEQFF

v_call: TRBV7-2
j_call: TRBJ1-3
cdr3_aa: CASSIQQGAGNTIYF

v_call: TRBV7-9
j_call: TRBJ1-1
cdr3_aa: CASFRRGIDTEAFF

v_call: TRBV15
j_call: TRBJ2-1
cdr3_aa: CATSGTSGSSYNEQFF

v_call: TRBV5-6
j_call: TRBJ2-7
cdr3_aa: CASSFYGGTYEQYF

v_call: TRBV6-6
j_call: TRBJ2-2
cdr3_aa: CASSPGPGQGRYTGELFF

v_call: TRBV18
j_call: TRBJ1-1
cdr3_aa: CASSTGGRNTEAFF

v_call: TRBV7-2
j_call: TRBJ1-1
cdr3_aa: CASLGGRENTEAFF

v_call: TRBV18
j_call: TRBJ2-5
cdr3_aa: CASSPVGETQYF

v_call: TRBV7-8
j_call: TRBJ2-5
cdr3_aa: CASSLDGVYRGQETQYF

v_call: TRBV4-1
j_call: TRBJ2-7
cdr3_aa: CASSQDYLGQHLYEQYF

v_call: TRBV6-2/TRBV6-3
j_call: TRBJ1-5
cdr3_aa: CASSNDRGLNF

v_call: TRBV9
j_call: TRBJ2-5
cdr3_aa: CASSGGTVQETQYF

v_call: TRBV5-1
j_call: TRBJ1-5
cdr3_aa: CASSLQGDLNQPQHF

v_call: TRBV12-2
j_call: TRBJ2-7
cdr3_aa: CASRQLDRSFSEEQYF

v_call: TRBV19
j_call: TRBJ2-2
cdr3_aa: CASSLQGSTGELFF

v_call: TRBV6-5
j_call: TRBJ2-7
cdr3_aa: CASSYRGRANEQYF

v_call: TRBV2
j_call: TRBJ1-2
cdr3_aa: CASLKTDGYTF

v_call: TRBV5-4
j_call: TRBJ1-2
cdr3_aa: CASSLGDRDFYGYTF

v_call: TRBV28
j_call: TRBJ2-7
cdr3_aa: CASRVREGPYEQYF

v_call: TRBV18
j_call: TRBJ2-4
cdr3_aa: CASSPVGMTDIQYF

v_call: TRBV7-9
j_call: TRBJ2-1
cdr3_aa: CASSLRGARSYNEQFF

v_call: TRBV3-1/TRBV3-2
j_call: TRBJ2-3
cdr3_aa: CASSQRGMTDTQYF

v_call: TRBV24-1
j_call: TRBJ1-1
cdr3_aa: CATSDAGLGDTEAFF

v_call: TRBV9
j_call: TRBJ2-5
cdr3_aa: CASSADRGETQYF

v_call: TRBV6-2/TRBV6-3
j_call: TRBJ2-5
cdr3_aa: CASSYEGLVQYF

v_call: TRBV25-1
j_call: TRBJ1-1
cdr3_aa: CASSEYLGQTTEAFF

v_call: TRBV6-6
j_call: TRBJ2-7
cdr3_aa: CAGGSSGYEQYF

v_call: TRBV5-1
j_call: TRBJ2-5
cdr3_aa: CASSYGTSGSLWETQYF

v_call: TRBV2
j_call: TRBJ2-3
cdr3_aa: CASIPESTDTQYF

v_call: TRBV7-2
j_call: TRBJ2-1
cdr3_aa: CASSPGLSHYNEQFF

v_call: TRBV19
j_call: TRBJ1-1
cdr3_aa: CASSITGNTEAFF

v_call: TRBV7-9
j_call: TRBJ2-4
cdr3_aa: CASSLRDTRDIQYF

v_call: TRBV10-2
j_call: TRBJ2-1
cdr3_aa: CASTPGQTYNEQFF

v_call: TRBV5-1
j_call: TRBJ2-5
cdr3_aa: CASRLAVLQETQYF

v_call: TRBV7-2
j_call: TRBJ2-5
cdr3_aa: CASSLSRDRKETQYF

v_call: TRBV5-4
j_call: TRBJ1-5
cdr3_aa: CASSLGGVGNQPQHF

v_call: TRBV6-5
j_call: TRBJ2-1
cdr3_aa: CASSYTRGDNEQFF

v_call: TRBV15
j_call: TRBJ2-2
cdr3_aa: CATSRGQGQNTGELFF

v_call: TRBV27
j_call: TRBJ2-5
cdr3_aa: CASSLTGAETQYF

v_call: TRBV5-5
j_call: TRBJ1-6
cdr3_aa: CASSPYRGQSYNSPLHF

v_call: TRBV29-1
j_call: TRBJ2-7
cdr3_aa: CSVATSGRSYEQYF

v_call: TRBV13
j_call: TRBJ2-7
cdr3_aa: CASSPSTSGGFYEQYF

v_call: TRBV5-8
j_call: TRBJ1-2
cdr3_aa: CASRRGALGYTF

v_call: TRBV6-5
j_call: TRBJ2-3
cdr3_aa: CASRSGGSGTDTQYF

v_call: TRBV6-5
j_call: TRBJ2-2
cdr3_aa: CASSPGTVNTGELFF

v_call: TRBV27
j_call: TRBJ2-2
cdr3_aa: CASSFQTGGTGELFF

v_call: TRBV5-4
j_call: TRBJ2-1
cdr3_aa: CASSLDGGRDNEQFF

v_call: TRBV4-1
j_call: TRBJ2-7
cdr3_aa: CASSQWTSGAYEQYF

v_call: TRBV5-5
j_call: TRBJ2-2
cdr3_aa: CASSPTGGVTGELFF

v_call: TRBV11-2
j_call: TRBJ1-2
cdr3_aa: CASSLDRWGGGYTF

v_call: TRBV6-5
j_call: TRBJ2-2
cdr3_aa: CATRWEGNNGELFF